This passage covers 13 T cell receptor beta chains from one sample sequenced in a study of T cell changes during pregnancy in multiple sclerosis. TCRdb keeps only in-frame clones here, not all; method: immunoSEQ multiplex PCR. Seen here are about 110,000 clones, 80% to 95% observed once, and the top ten hold around 0.8%. Source: peripheral blood, taken in the third trimester of pregnancy. All receptors come from a female donor in good health, enrolled as a control in a pregnancy study.

CDR3 nucleotide sequence: TGCGCCAGCAGTCTGGGACATCGCAATCAGCCCCAGCATTTT. Amino acid sequence: CASSLGHRNQPQHF. The rearrangement uses TRBV4-1 and TRBJ1-5; D is perhaps TRBD1 (6 bases). Trimming left V 6 bases short and J 2 bases short, with 11 bases between. Germline lookup yields CDR1 MGHRA and CDR2 YSYEKL. The CDR3 sequence is 14 residues long.

The chain couples TRBV11-3 to TRBJ1-1, with TRBD1 matching 7 bases. Germline V gene lookup returns CDR1 SGHNT and CDR2 YENEEA. The J segment lost 1 base and the V segment lost 7 bases, leaving 15 bases of the junction unmatched. CDR3 length: 17 residues. The CDR3: CASTWGSTGAGNTEAFF. In DNA, the CDR3 is TGTGCCAGCACCTGGGGATCTACAGGGGCTGGGAACACTGAAGCTTTCTTT.

The rearrangement links TRBV23-1 to TRBJ1-6; D is unresolved. TRBV23-1 is an open reading frame, and its role is uncertain. CDR3 length: 18 residues. Trimming cost V 4 bases and J 7 bases, with 23 bases left between them. CDR3 in amino acids: CASSPETFCVAGNSPLHF. In DNA, the CDR3 is TGCGCCAGCAGTCCCGAGACCTTTTGTGTCGCGGGGAATTCACCCCTCCACTTT.

This sequence joins TRBV7-8 and TRBJ1-2; no firm D call. The CDR3 sequence is 13 residues long. With 1 base removed from V and 4 bases from J, the gap between germline ends came to 7 bases. The germline CDR1 and CDR2 sequences are SGHVS and FQNEAQ. DNA of the CDR3: TGTGCCAGCAGCTTAGATTCCCGCTATGGCTACACCTTC. It codes for CASSLDSRYGYTF. The variable domain in full, with the rest retrieved from reference TRBV7-8 and TRBJ1-2, is GAGVSQSPRYKVAKRGQDVALRCDPISGHVSLFWYQQALGQGPEFLTYFQNEAQLDKSGLPSDRFFAERPEGSVSTLKIQRTQQEDSAVYLCASSLDSRYGYTFGSGTRLTVV.

The rearrangement joins TRBV30 to TRBJ1-2, with D possibly TRBD1 on 5 matching bases. Germline V CDR1 and CDR2: GTSNPN, SVGIG (reference sequence). The CDR3 loop spans 14 amino acids. V lost 6 bases, J lost 5 bases, and 19 bases lay in between. The CDR3 DNA reads TGTGCCTGCCAGATCGACAGTACCCGTTATGGCTACACCTTC. It yields the protein CACQIDSTRYGYTF.

The V gene is TRBV27, the J gene TRBJ1-1; D gene uncertain. The CDR3 is 13 amino acids. V shed 6 bases and J shed 4 bases, with 12 bases lying between them. The germline CDR1 and CDR2 sequences are MNHEY and SMNVEV (reference sequence). The DNA of the CDR3 is TGTGCCAGCAGCTTGGGGAGAACCACTGAAGCTTTCTTT. Translation gives CASSLGRTTEAFF.

This chain uses TRBV13 with TRBJ2-3, with 10 bases fitting TRBD1. The V gene end was trimmed by 0 bases and the J gene end by 3 bases; junction bases not matched to a gene: 3. CDR1 PRHDT and CDR2 FYEKMQ come from the germline V gene (reference sequence). This CDR3 has 16 residues. The CDR3 here is CASSLGRTGGTDTQYF. In DNA, the CDR3 is TGTGCCAGCAGCTTAGGCCGGACAGGGGGAACAGATACGCAGTATTTT.

The chain couples TRBV19 to TRBJ1-4; no reliable D call. This CDR3 region has 13 residues. V was trimmed by 3 bases and J by 13 bases, leaving 15 bases between them. The germline V gene encodes CDR1 LNHDA and CDR2 SQIVND (reference sequence). The CDR3 spells CASSIEPAVGLFF. CDR3 nucleotides: TGTGCCAGTAGTATCGAGCCCGCCGTTGGACTGTTTTTT.

This clone has more than one count but fewer than ten. The chain uses TRBV7-9 and TRBJ2-5; 9 nucleotides align to TRBD2. V lost 3 bases, J lost 3 bases, and 8 bases stayed unmatched. Germline assignment: CDR1 SEHNR and CDR2 FQNEAQ (reference sequence). The CDR3 consists of 16 residues. For the CDR3, the DNA is TGTGCCAGCAGCTTTAGCGGGGGAACTCTGGAAGAGACCCAGTACTTC. Encoded protein: CASSFSGGTLEETQYF.

The V and J genes are TRBV30 and TRBJ2-2; D might be TRBD1 (6 bases). The CDR3 is 13 amino acids. CDR1 is GTSNPN, CDR2 SVGIG, per germline (reference sequence). Trimming removed 3 bases from V and 7 bases from J, with 12 bases in between. The CDR3 region has the DNA TGTGCCTGGAGGTTGACAGGTTACGGGGAGCTGTTTTTT. It is translated as CAWRLTGYGELFF.

V usage is TRBV27 and J usage is TRBJ1-2, with 8 bases that match TRBD1. The germline V gene encodes CDR1 MNHEY and CDR2 SMNVEV (reference sequence). This CDR3 has 15 amino acids. V gave up 6 bases and J gave up 5 bases; unmatched junction bases: 11. In DNA, the CDR3 is TGTGCCAGCAGCTTAGACAGGGGTGCTCAATATGGCTACACCTTC. This translates into CASSLDRGAQYGYTF.

J is TRBJ2-7 and V is TRBV7-9; 9 nucleotides line up with TRBD2. Losses at the gene ends were 1 base for V and 1 base for J; bases not matched to a gene: 2. There are 15 residues in the CDR3. CDR1 SEHNR and CDR2 FQNEAQ come from the germline V gene (reference sequence). CDR3 region: CASSLGLADSYEQYF. CDR3 in DNA: TGTGCCAGCAGCTTAGGACTAGCGGATTCCTACGAGCAGTACTTC.

Comment on this clone: The junction departs from the called germline gene at one end, perhaps through a read error. The chain employs TRBV7-7 and TRBJ2-5; D is possibly TRBD2 (6 bases). Germline assignment: CDR1 SSHAT and CDR2 FNYEAQ (reference sequence). The CDR3 spans 16 residues. The CDR3 loop is CASSAHPGGAGETQYF. The CDR3 DNA reads TGTGCTAGCAGCGCCCACCCTGGAGGGGCGGGGGAGACCCAGTACTTC.